This TCR beta chain was identified in a study of blood T cell repertoires in COVID-19. With 7 bases removed from V and 3 bases from J, the gap between germline ends came to 13 bases. The CDR3 is made up of 14 amino acids. Germline CDR1 MNHEY, CDR2 SVGAGI. Source study methods: For nucleated cells, counts were estimated from reference gene primer amplification. Sequenced by immunoSEQ multiplex PCR; TCRdb stores in-frame clones only, minus some. V, J and clone size were drawn from that table, and D and trimming were deduced from the DNA. The sample lists over 150,000 clones, approximately 80% seen once, with more than 3% in the top ten. A few counts support this clone.

The source of this sequence is a woman aged 60-75 years who had recovered from COVID-19. Sequencing input: PBMCs or T cells enriched from blood (not recorded which). The V and J genes are TRBV6-5 and TRBJ1-5, with a possible D match to TRBD1 (5 bases). In nucleotides, the CDR3 is TGTGCCAGCAATAGGGGCGGCTCCAATCAGCCCCAGCATTTT. This translates into CASNRGGSNQPQHF.